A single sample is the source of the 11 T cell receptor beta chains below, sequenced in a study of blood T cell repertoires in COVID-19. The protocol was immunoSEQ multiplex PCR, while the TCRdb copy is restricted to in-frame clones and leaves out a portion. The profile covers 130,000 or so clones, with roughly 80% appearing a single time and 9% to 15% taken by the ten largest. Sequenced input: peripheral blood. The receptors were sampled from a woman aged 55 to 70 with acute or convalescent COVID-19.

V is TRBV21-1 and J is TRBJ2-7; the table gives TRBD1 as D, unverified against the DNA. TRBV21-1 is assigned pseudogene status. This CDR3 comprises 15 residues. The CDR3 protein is CASSTPGQGCYEQYF. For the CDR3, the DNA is TGTGCCAGCAGCACACCGGGACAGGGTTGCTACGAGCAGTACTTC.

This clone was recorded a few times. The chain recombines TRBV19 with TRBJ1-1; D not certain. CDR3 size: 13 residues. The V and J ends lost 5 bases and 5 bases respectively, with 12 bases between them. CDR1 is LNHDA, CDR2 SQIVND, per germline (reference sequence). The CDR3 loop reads CASSASGMTEAFF. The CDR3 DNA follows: TGTGCCAGTAGTGCGTCAGGTATGACTGAAGCTTTCTTT.

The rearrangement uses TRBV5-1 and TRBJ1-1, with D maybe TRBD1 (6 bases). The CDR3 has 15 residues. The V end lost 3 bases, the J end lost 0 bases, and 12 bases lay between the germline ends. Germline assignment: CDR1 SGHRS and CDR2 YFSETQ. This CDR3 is CASSYREGVNTEAFF. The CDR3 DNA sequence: TGCGCCAGCAGCTACAGGGAAGGTGTGAACACTGAAGCTTTCTTT.

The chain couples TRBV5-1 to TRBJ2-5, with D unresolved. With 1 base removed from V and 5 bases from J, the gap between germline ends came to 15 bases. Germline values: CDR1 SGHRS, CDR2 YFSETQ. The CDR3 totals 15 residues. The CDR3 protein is CASSLRPLESETQYF. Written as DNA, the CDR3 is TGCGCCAGCAGCTTGAGGCCCTTGGAGAGTGAGACCCAGTACTTC.

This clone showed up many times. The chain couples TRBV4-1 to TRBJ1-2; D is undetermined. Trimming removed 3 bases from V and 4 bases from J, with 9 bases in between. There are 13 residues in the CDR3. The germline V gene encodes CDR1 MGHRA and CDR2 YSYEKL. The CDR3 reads CASSQTGAYGYTF. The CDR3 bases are TGCGCCAGCAGCCAGACTGGCGCCTATGGCTACACCTTC.

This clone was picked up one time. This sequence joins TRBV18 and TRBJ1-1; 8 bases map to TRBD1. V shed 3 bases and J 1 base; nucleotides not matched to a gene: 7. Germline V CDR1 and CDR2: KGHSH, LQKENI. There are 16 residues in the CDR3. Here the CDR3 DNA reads TGTGCCAGCTCACCCCCGGACAGGGCGGGGAACACTGAAGCTTTCTTT. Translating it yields CASSPPDRAGNTEAFF.

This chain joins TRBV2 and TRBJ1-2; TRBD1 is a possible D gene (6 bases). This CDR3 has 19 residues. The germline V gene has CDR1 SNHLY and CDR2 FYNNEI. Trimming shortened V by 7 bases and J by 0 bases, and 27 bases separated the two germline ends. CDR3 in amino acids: CASTGFWTDVTLSNYGYTF. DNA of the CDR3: TGTGCCAGCACCGGATTTTGGACAGACGTTACCCTATCTAACTATGGCTACACCTTC.

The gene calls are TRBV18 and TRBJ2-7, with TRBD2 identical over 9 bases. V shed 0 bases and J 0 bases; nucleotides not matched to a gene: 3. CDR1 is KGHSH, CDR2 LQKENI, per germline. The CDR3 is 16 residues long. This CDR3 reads CASSPPAGGTSYEQYF. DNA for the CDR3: TGTGCCAGCTCACCACCTGCGGGGGGGACCTCCTACGAGCAGTACTTC. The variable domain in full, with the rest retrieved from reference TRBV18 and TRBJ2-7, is NAGVMQNPRHLVRRRGQEARLRCSPMKGHSHVYWYRQLPEEGLKFMVYLQKENIIDESGMPKERFSAEFPKEGPSILRIQQVVRGDSAAYFCASSPPAGGTSYEQYFGPGTRLTVT.

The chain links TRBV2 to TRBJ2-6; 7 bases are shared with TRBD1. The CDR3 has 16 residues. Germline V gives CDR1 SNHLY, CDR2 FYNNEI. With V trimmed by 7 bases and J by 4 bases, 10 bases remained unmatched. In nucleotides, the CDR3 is TGTGCCAGCACTGAGACAGGGTTCGCCGGGGCCAACGTCCTGACTTTC. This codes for CASTETGFAGANVLTF.

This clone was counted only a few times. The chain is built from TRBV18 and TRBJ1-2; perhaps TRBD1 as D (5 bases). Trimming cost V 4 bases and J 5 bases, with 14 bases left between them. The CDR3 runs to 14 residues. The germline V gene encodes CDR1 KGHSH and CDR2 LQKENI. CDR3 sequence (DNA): TGTGCCAGCTCACTCGGAGGGGAATGGTATGGCTACACCTTC. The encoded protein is CASSLGGEWYGYTF.

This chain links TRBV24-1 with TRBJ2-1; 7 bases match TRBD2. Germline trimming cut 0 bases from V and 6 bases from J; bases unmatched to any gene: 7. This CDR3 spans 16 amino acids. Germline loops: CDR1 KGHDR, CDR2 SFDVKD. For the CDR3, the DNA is TGTGCCACCAGTGATTTGACCTTCGGGGGGTCCAATGAGCAGTTCTTC. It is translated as CATSDLTFGGSNEQFF.